The 15 T cell receptor beta chains below all came from one sample that was sequenced in a study of cytomegalovirus exposure and HLA in healthy donors (dated by TCRdb to about 2017). The method behind the library was the immunoSEQ multiplex PCR assay. A mixture of 60 forward primers for TCR Vbeta segments and 13 reverse primers for TCR Jbeta segments was used in the multiplex PCR. This is the immuneACCESS table as TCRdb keeps it, with only in-frame sequences that have V and J called. A part of the clones is gone; compared with another copy, unresolved V genes explain less than half, and the rest is unexplained. The sample table records 95,000 to 100,000 clones; 76% of these occur just once. The biggest ten clones account for roughly 4.1% of the sample. Material: PBMCs. The receptors were gathered from a man between 40 and 49 years old in good health and CMV-seronegative.

This clone was counted between two and nine times. One junction end disagrees with the germline gene, perhaps due to a read error. The chain has TRBV7-7 and TRBJ2-5; 9 nucleotides align to TRBD2. CDR3 size: 15 residues. CDR1 SSHAT and CDR2 FNYEAQ come from the germline V gene (reference sequence). CDR3: CASSTGLAPAETQYF. The CDR3 DNA reads as TGTGCTAGCAGCACTGGACTAGCGCCAGCAGAGACCCAGTACTTC.

A few counts support this clone. The chain has TRBV5-1 and TRBJ2-2, with 7 bases identical to TRBD2. The junction had 3 bases not matched to a gene; V was cut back by 4 bases and J by 0 bases. This CDR3 is 15 amino acids long. Germline assignment: CDR1 SGHRS and CDR2 YFSETQ. For the CDR3, the DNA is TGCGCCAGCAGCGTGACTAGCCCGAACACCGGGGAGCTGTTTTTT. Translation: CASSVTSPNTGELFF.

This clone was seen a few times. The rearrangement links TRBV18 to TRBJ2-2; possibly TRBD2 for D (5 bases). Trimming shortened V by 1 base and J by 4 bases, and 7 bases separated the two germline ends. CDR3 length: 14 amino acids. The germline gives CDR1 KGHSH, CDR2 LQKENI. The CDR3 here is CASSPLEGTGELFF. CDR3 nucleotide sequence: TGTGCCAGCTCACCACTCGAGGGCACCGGGGAGCTGTTTTTT.

The chain has TRBV5-5 and TRBJ1-6, with unresolved D. Germline CDR1 reads SGHKS; CDR2 reads YYEKEE (reference sequence). With 4 bases removed from V and 5 bases from J, the gap between germline ends came to 19 bases. The CDR3 contains 17 residues. The CDR3 region has the DNA TGTGCCAGCAGCGTGCTTATGTCCAGGCAAAATAATTCACCCCTCCACTTT. It is translated as CASSVLMSRQNNSPLHF.

V gene TRBV6-4 combines with J gene TRBJ1-1; D uncertain. From germline, CDR1 is MRHNA and CDR2 SNTAGT. With 4 bases removed from V and 1 base from J, the gap between germline ends came to 4 bases. This CDR3 contains 12 residues. The chain's CDR3 is CASSAGNTEAFF. The CDR3 DNA reads as TGTGCCAGCAGTGCCGGGAACACTGAAGCTTTCTTT.

This chain uses TRBV7-9 with TRBJ1-2; tentative D call: TRBD1 (6 bases). V was trimmed by 6 bases and J by 8 bases, leaving 16 bases between them. Germline V gives CDR1 SEHNR, CDR2 FQNEAQ (reference sequence). This CDR3 comprises 13 residues. DNA for the CDR3: TGTGCCAGCAGTTCCCAGGGGTATGAGGGCTACACCTTC. It translates to CASSSQGYEGYTF.

The sample holds one count of this clone. This chain links TRBV6-6 with TRBJ2-4; a possible D gene is TRBD1 (6 bases). Germline loops: CDR1 MNHNY, CDR2 SVGAGI (reference sequence). The CDR3 has 15 residues. The V end lost 5 bases, the J end lost 0 bases, and 11 bases lay between the germline ends. CDR3 nucleotide sequence: TGTGCCAGCAGTACCGGGACACTAGCCAAAAACATTCAGTACTTC. Residues: CASSTGTLAKNIQYF.

This clone appeared once. The rearrangement joins TRBV4-1 to TRBJ2-3; 9 positions agree with TRBD1. This CDR3 comprises 16 residues. J lost 4 bases, V lost 7 bases, and 12 bases had no gene match. Germline V lookup: CDR1 MGHRA, CDR2 YSYEKL. CDR3 loop: CASNSGFTGGADTQYF. The CDR3, as DNA: TGCGCCAGCAACTCAGGATTTACAGGGGGCGCAGATACGCAGTATTTT.

The rearrangement uses TRBV6-6 and TRBJ2-1, with unresolved D. The CDR3 contains 12 residues. Looked up from germline, CDR1 is MNHNY and CDR2 is SVGAGI (reference sequence). The germline V and J ends were trimmed by 2 bases and 5 bases, with 4 bases remaining between them. Here the CDR3 DNA reads TGTGCCAGCAGTTACGCAGACAATGAGCAGTTCTTC. It encodes CASSYADNEQFF.

The rearrangement joins TRBV11-3 to TRBJ2-6; D is uncertain. CDR1 is SGHNT and CDR2 is YENEEA in the germline V gene. There are 14 residues in the CDR3. Trimming stripped 7 bases from V and 0 bases from J, with 7 bases between. The CDR3 sequence: CASKQSSGANVLTF. DNA of the CDR3: TGTGCCAGCAAACAAAGCTCTGGGGCCAACGTCCTGACTTTC.

The V call is TRBV15, the J call TRBJ1-4; 7 nucleotides agree with TRBD1. CDR3 length equals 15 residues. Germline V CDR1 and CDR2: LNHNV, YYDKDF (reference sequence). V gave up 3 bases and J gave up 3 bases; unmatched junction bases: 4. The CDR3 DNA reads TGTGCCACCAGCAGGCGGGGACAGTCTAATGAAAAACTGTTTTTT. It is translated as CATSRRGQSNEKLFF.

This chain joins TRBV6-1 and TRBJ1-3; D possibly corresponds to TRBD1 (5 bases). Germline CDR1 is MNHNS and CDR2 is SASEGT. Trimming pared 7 bases from V and 2 bases from J, leaving 15 bases between. This CDR3 is built from 15 residues. The chain's CDR3 is CASNQPTVPGNTIYF. In DNA, the CDR3 is TGTGCCAGCAACCAACCGACAGTACCTGGAAACACCATATATTTT.

The V call is TRBV2, the J call TRBJ2-3; D might be TRBD2 (7 bases). This CDR3 comprises 16 residues. Germline CDR1 and CDR2: SNHLY and FYNNEI. The V gene lost 8 bases and the J gene lost 0 bases, with 18 bases spanning the gap. Here the CDR3 DNA reads TGTGCCAGCGGGGGGGCTTACACACCTAGCACAGATACGCAGTATTTT. It codes for CASGGAYTPSTDTQYF.

As regards this clone: A junction boundary mismatches the germline segment, possibly from a read error. The chain uses TRBV7-9 and TRBJ2-5, with a weak D call TRBD2 (7 bases). CDR1 and CDR2 from the germline V gene are SEHNR and FQNEAQ (reference sequence). This CDR3 contains 17 residues. CDR3 sequence (DNA): TGTTCCAGCATCCCTGGGGGGGGTACAGGGTTCCAAGAGACCCAGTACTTC. Translated: CSSIPGGGTGFQETQYF. The variable domain in full, with the rest retrieved from reference TRBV7-9 and TRBJ2-5, is DTGVSQNPRHKITKRGQNVTFRCDPISEHNRLYWYRQTLGQGPEFLTYFQNEAQLEKSRLLSDRFSAERPKGSFSTLEIQRTEQGDSAMYLCSSIPGGGTGFQETQYFGPGTRLLVL.

The rearrangement joins TRBV7-2 to TRBJ2-3; D gene unclear. Per germline, CDR1 SGHTA and CDR2 FQGNSA. V gave up 2 bases and J gave up 7 bases, with 13 bases separating them. The CDR3 spans 14 residues. The CDR3 spells CASSLNGLAYTQYF. The DNA for the CDR3 is TGTGCCAGCAGCTTAAATGGCCTTGCATATACGCAGTATTTT. The full variable domain, in which reference TRBV7-2 and TRBJ2-3 provide the parts outside the CDR3, is GAGVSQSPSNKVTEKGKDVELRCDPISGHTALYWYRQSLGQGLEFLIYFQGNSAPDKSGLPSDRFSAERTGGSVSTLTIQRTQQEDSAVYLCASSLNGLAYTQYFGPGTRLTVL.